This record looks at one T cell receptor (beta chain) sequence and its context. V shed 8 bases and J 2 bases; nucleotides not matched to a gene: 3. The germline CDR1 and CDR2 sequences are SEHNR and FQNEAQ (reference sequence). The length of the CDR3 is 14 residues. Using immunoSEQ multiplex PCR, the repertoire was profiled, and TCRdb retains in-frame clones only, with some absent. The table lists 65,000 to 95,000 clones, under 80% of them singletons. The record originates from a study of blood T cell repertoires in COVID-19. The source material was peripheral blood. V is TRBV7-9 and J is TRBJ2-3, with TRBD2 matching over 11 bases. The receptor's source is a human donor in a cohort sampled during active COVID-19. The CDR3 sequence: CASQTSGTTDTQYF. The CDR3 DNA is TGTGCCAGCCAGACTAGCGGGACCACAGATACGCAGTATTTT. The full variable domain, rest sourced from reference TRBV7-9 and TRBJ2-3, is DTGVSQNPRHKITKRGQNVTFRCDPISEHNRLYWYRQTLGQGPEFLTYFQNEAQLEKSRLLSDRFSAERPKGSFSTLEIQRTEQGDSAMYLCASQTSGTTDTQYFGPGTRLTVL.